This entry concerns a single TCR beta chain. The antigen remains undetermined. Clones were read by immunoSEQ multiplex PCR, and TCRdb kept only the in-frame ones, dropping some. The sample records 25,000 to 30,000 clones, around three quarters being singletons. The sample originates from a study of memory CD4+ T cells and cytomegalovirus serostatus. Overall study: This sample comes from healthy Belgian adults, 8 to 10 CMV seropositive, 24 seronegative. Findings of the study overall: The CMV-associated TCR signature appears largely within the CD4+ memory repertoire.

With V trimmed by 4 bases and J by 1 base, 6 bases remained unmatched. Germline V gene data show CDR1 as LNHDA and CDR2 as SQIVND (reference sequence). The CDR3 is made up of 15 amino acids. Single viable CD3+CD4+CD8-CD45RO+ cells were sorted as the memory CD4+ T cells. CMV serostatus came from serum IgG against pp150, pp28, p38, p52. After thawing, CD4+ T cells were positively selected. The sequence was collected from an adult in good health and CMV-seronegative. The chain employs TRBV19 and TRBJ1-1; 7 positions match TRBD1. The sequenced sample was memory CD4+ T cells from blood. Here the CDR3 reads CASSRDSSRNTEAFF. In DNA form, the CDR3 reads TGTGCCAGTAGTAGGGACAGTTCTCGGAACACTGAAGCTTTCTTT.